Sequencing of this TCR beta chain was carried out in a study of blood T cell repertoires in COVID-19 (dated by TCRdb to about 2020). Notes on the research overall: Samples from collaborators originated in the United States, Italy and Spain and spanned both the acute and convalescent phases of COVID-19. HLA class I and class II types, where available, came from metadata supplied by the sample provider rather than from assay-based typing. Samples came from the ongoing ImmuneRACE study (first 160 participants) plus 1,254 subjects from 6 global collaborators. The prospective study material was composed of cDNA or gDNA derived from T cells, B-cell-depleted T cells, or PBMCs. The sample metadata nearly always contained a de-identified subject ID, COVID-19 status, age in years and sex. Deeply sampled blood TCRbeta repertoires from subjects exposed to, actively infected with, or recovered from COVID-19 were included in the dataset. The repertoires were made available in a free public database intended to serve as a resource for research on the immune response to SARS-CoV-2. General conclusions and limits of the study: Clinical and demographic metadata were provided uncurated, with the amount varying by source and participant.

CDR1 is given as SGDLS and CDR2 as YYNGEE, both from the germline V gene. Measured from the cysteine to the phenylalanine, the CDR3 is 14 residues long. The sequence is cut down to CDR3 DNA, 42 bases in frame from base 1. V loses 1 base of germline sequence and J loses 2 bases, and the interval between the two ends is 10 bases. The sample holds a few counts of this clone. Its specific antigen is unknown. Within one base of it there is no much larger clone, and no base qualities were kept. The immunoSEQ Assay, a bias-controlled multiplex PCR, was used to amplify TCRbeta CDR3 regions from genomic DNA. The authors' pipeline ran thus. Nucleated cell counts per sample were estimated from amplification of reference gene primers within the assay. To quantify the absolute abundance of each unique TCRbeta CDR3 rearrangement, sequence reads were collapsed and filtered. Productive Simpson clonality was computed per sample as the square root of Simpson's diversity index over productive rearrangements. The immuneACCESS repertoire file appears here via TCRdb, limited to in-frame rearrangements. These files lack a portion of the clones; in checked studies, under half of the deficit traces to unresolved V genes, and the cause of the others is not known. V, J and clone size derive from that table, while D and trimming were established from the DNA sequence. For this sample there are roughly 120,000 clones; around 74% appear just once. Of the sample, 6.5% to 8.5% is held by the ten largest clones.

Whole blood was collected in K2EDTA tubes by collaborating institutions according to the institutions' own protocols. For TCRbeta analysis, collaborators shipped samples in one of three forms: frozen whole blood, isolated PBMCs, or DNA extracted from either of those sample types. The chain is assembled from TRBV9 and TRBJ2-7, with TRBD2 perhaps the D gene, on 5 matching bases. The sample consisted of peripheral blood. The TCR comes from a woman in her sixties or seventies with acute or convalescent COVID-19. Here the CDR3 is given as CASSVTPGTYEQYF. The sequenced DNA: TGTGCCAGCAGCGTAACGCCGGGGACCTACGAGCAGTACTTC. The full variable domain, with segments outside the CDR3 supplied by the reference TRBV9 and TRBJ2-7 proteins, appears as DSGVTQTPKHLITATGQRVTLRCSPRSGDLSVYWYQQSLDQGLQFLIQYYNGEERAKGNILERFSAQQFPDLHSELNLSSLELGDSALYFCASSVTPGTYEQYFGPGTRLTVT.